This T cell receptor beta chain comes out of a study of blood T cell repertoires in COVID-19. The V end was cut by 2 bases, the J end by 0 bases, with 10 bases between. Germline loops: CDR1 SGHTA, CDR2 FQGNSA. This CDR3 is 15 amino acids long. How the authors handled the data: Amplification of reference gene primers was used by the study to estimate nucleated cell counts. Only in-frame clones appear in the TCRdb table, and some are missing; sequencing was by immunoSEQ multiplex PCR. The DNA gave D and trimming, while V, J and clone size come from that table. Among a few hundred thousand clones listed, around 83% were seen once. Patients at the Seattle site were enrolled during active infection and followed longitudinally.

This TCR came from a woman in her 70s with COVID-19, enrolled during active disease. Source material: peripheral blood. The V and J genes are TRBV7-2 and TRBJ2-5; D is uncertain. The CDR3 is CASSLLPGNQETQYF. The CDR3 DNA is TGTGCCAGCAGCTTACTCCCGGGTAACCAAGAGACCCAGTACTTC.